This T cell receptor (beta chain) was sequenced for a study of CD8 T cells in ankylosing spondylitis (dated by TCRdb to 2016 to 2017). Regarding the study in general: T cell receptor beta repertoires were profiled in healthy donors and ankylosing spondylitis patients so that disease-linked TCR variants could be found. The whole study cohort included 108 healthy donors and around 24 ankylosing spondylitis patients. Peripheral blood was sampled, and synovial fluid was also collected from ankylosing spondylitis patients.

CDR1 SGHRS and CDR2 YFSETQ were looked up in the germline V gene. The CDR3 has 15 amino acids, counting the end cysteine and phenylalanine. CDR3 DNA is the only sequence kept; it has 45 bases, read in frame from the first base. Cut back by 0 bases and 5 bases, the V and J ends lie 11 bases apart. Beyond this particular receptor, the publication reports: Blood from ankylosing spondylitis patients appeared to be characterized by a TCR beta motif composed of eight highly homologous amino acid variants. A CD8+ phenotype was shown by the disease-linked clones, which were found at relatively low frequencies in peripheral blood. Significant enrichment of the disease-linked clones was reported in matched synovial fluid samples from ankylosing spondylitis patients. Some motif variants had previously been reported in the synovial fluid and blood of reactive arthritis patients, which suggests shared mechanisms of disease initiation.

Instrument used: Illumina HiSeq 2500. Quantitative 5'-RACE with molecular barcodes was used to prepare TCR beta libraries. The study's own analysis went as follows. Disease-linked TCR variants were identified with a new computational method built on a probabilistic model of VDJ rearrangement. Using fastp at Q25 and MiXCR, TCRdb reprocessed the public reads and kept productive beta chains. One record per CDR3 amino acid sequence lists the most common genes and DNA. The V and J calls, along with clone size, are taken from TCRdb and not from the paper's own processing. The table for this sample lists about 130,000 distinct CDR3 sequences; approximately 10% of them were counted only once. Clones ranked in the top ten supply about 3.3% of the sample. This clonotype was detected ten times or more. The target of this receptor is not known. Base qualities are not at hand, and no much larger clone is one base apart.

This clonotype was obtained from a male donor with ankylosing spondylitis or in good health (not recorded which). Sequenced input: blood, either unsorted or a sorted T cell fraction (not recorded which). This sequence uses TRBV5-1 and TRBJ2-2; the D region possibly corresponds to TRBD2 (5 bases align). The CDR3 protein sequence reads: CASSLALAYTGELFF. The sequence in DNA is TGCGCCAGCAGCTTGGCCCTAGCATATACCGGGGAGCTGTTTTTT.